One sample yielded the 3 T cell receptor beta chains listed below, sequenced in a study of naive and memory T cell subsets (dated by TCRdb to about 2017). Libraries were constructed by UMI-ligation and nested PCR. This sample was sequenced with an Illumina MiSeq. An equimolar mix of two oligonucleotides covering both TRBC1 and TRBC2 was used as the beta constant-region primer. TCRdb passed the public sequencing reads through fastp at Q25 and MiXCR, retaining productive beta sequences. Each CDR3 protein gets just one entry, which takes the most common genes and DNA from the rows behind it. The sample records about 21,000 distinct CDR3 sequences, approximately 11% of which are singletons. About a sixth of the sample belongs to the ten largest clones. Sequenced sample: central memory CD8+ T cells from blood. In light of the paper, this sample's cell subset or site label describes: central memory, CD45RA- CD27+. These receptor sequences come from a human donor in good health.

This clonotype was recorded at least ten times. This sequence joins TRBV2 and TRBJ2-1; 7 bases agree with TRBD2. This CDR3 is 14 amino acids long. V lost 7 bases, J lost 0 bases, and 3 bases stayed unmatched. Germline V gene lookup returns CDR1 SNHLY and CDR2 FYNNEI. CDR3 loop: CASKGTNSYNEQFF. The CDR3 DNA sequence: TGTGCCAGCAAAGGGACTAACTCCTACAATGAGCAGTTCTTC.

The chain links TRBV5-4 to TRBJ2-2, with D maybe TRBD1 (6 bases). Trimming took off 1 base at V and 2 bases at J, with 15 bases between the two ends. This CDR3 region has 17 residues. Germline V gene lookup returns CDR1 SGHNT and CDR2 YYREEE (reference sequence). CDR3: CASSLYRDTHNTGELFF. CDR3 nucleotide sequence: TGTGCCAGCAGCTTGTACCGGGACACCCATAACACCGGGGAGCTGTTTTTT.

This clonotype came up a few times. CDR3 coding DNA: TGTGCCAGCAGTCTCCCCCCGGACAGGCATAACACTGAAGCTTTCTTT. It specifies CASSLPPDRHNTEAFF. The J gene is TRBJ1-1, the V gene TRBV28; 7 bases are shared with TRBD1. The V and J ends lost 5 bases and 2 bases, in that order; junction bases with no gene match: 11. CDR1 and CDR2 (germline): MDHEN, SYDVKM. There are 16 residues in the CDR3.